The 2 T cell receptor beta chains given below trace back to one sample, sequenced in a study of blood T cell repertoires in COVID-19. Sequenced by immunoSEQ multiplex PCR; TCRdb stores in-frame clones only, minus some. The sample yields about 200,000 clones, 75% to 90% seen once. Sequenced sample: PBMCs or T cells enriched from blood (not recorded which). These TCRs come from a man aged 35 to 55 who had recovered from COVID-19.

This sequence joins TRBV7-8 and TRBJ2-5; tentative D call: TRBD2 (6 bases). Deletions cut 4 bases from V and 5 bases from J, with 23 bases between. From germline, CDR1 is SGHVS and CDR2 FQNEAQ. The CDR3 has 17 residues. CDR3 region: CASSSPRSGSPGETQYF. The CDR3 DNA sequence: TGTGCCAGCAGCTCCCCTAGGTCCGGGAGCCCGGGGGAGACCCAGTACTTC.

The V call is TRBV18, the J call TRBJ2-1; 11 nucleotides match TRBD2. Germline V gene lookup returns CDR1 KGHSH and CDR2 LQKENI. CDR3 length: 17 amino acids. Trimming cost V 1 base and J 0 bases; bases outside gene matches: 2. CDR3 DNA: TGTGCCAGCTCACCACAGACTAGCGGGGTCTCCTACAATGAGCAGTTCTTC. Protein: CASSPQTSGVSYNEQFF.